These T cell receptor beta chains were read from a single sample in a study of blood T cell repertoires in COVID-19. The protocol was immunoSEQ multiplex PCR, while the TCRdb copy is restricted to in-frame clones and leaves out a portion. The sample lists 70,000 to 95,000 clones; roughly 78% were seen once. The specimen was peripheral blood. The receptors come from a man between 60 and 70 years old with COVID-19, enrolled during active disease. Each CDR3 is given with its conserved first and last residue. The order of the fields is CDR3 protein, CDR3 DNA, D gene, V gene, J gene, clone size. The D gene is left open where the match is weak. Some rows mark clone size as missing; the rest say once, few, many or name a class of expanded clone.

CASSLSGGSSAGELFF	TGTGCCAGCAGCTTAAGCGGCGGGAGTTCCGCCGGGGAGCTGTTTTTT	TRBD2	TRBV7-3	TRBJ2-2	.
CASRDRSNQPQHF	TGTGCCAGCAGGGACAGAAGCAATCAGCCCCAGCATTTT	.	TRBV6-5	TRBJ1-5	few
CASLREQGVGETQYF	TGCGCCAGCCTCCGCGAACAGGGAGTGGGAGAGACCCAGTACTTC	.	TRBV5-1	TRBJ2-5	.
CATSRDSRTSGGLNEQFF	TGTGCCACCAGCAGAGATAGCCGTACTAGCGGGGGATTGAATGAGCAGTTCTTC	TRBD2	TRBV15	TRBJ2-1	.
CASSPGTGGEKLFF	TGTGCCAGCAGCCCGGGGACAGGCGGGGAAAAACTGTTTTTT	TRBD1	TRBV11-2	TRBJ1-4	.
CASSYPAGGHTDTQYF	TGTGCCAGCAGTTACCCAGCCGGGGGGCACACAGATACGCAGTATTTT	.	TRBV6-2/TRBV6-3	TRBJ2-3	.
CATLGAQEKLFF	TGTGCCACCCTGGGGGCTCAGGAAAAACTGTTTTTT	.	TRBV10-3	TRBJ1-4	once
CASSSQRVTGPYEQYF	TGTGCCAGCAGCTCCCAAAGAGTCACAGGGCCCTACGAGCAGTACTTC	.	TRBV7-8	TRBJ2-7	.
CASSLLQGSSSPLHF	TGCGCCAGCAGCTTGTTGCAGGGCTCCAGTTCACCCCTCCACTTT	.	TRBV5-1	TRBJ1-6	.
CARSLGGGGRALPGYF	TGTGCCCGCAGCTTGGGCGGGGGGGGGCGGGCCCTCCCTGGGTATTTT	TRBD2	TRBV5-5	TRBJ2-3	.
CASEDRDHEKLFF	TGTGCCAGCGAGGACAGGGACCACGAAAAACTGTTTTTT	TRBD1	TRBV7-9	TRBJ1-4	.
CASSYSGAVTYEQYF	TGTGCCAGCAGTTACTCGGGGGCAGTGACCTACGAGCAGTACTTC	.	TRBV6-5	TRBJ2-7	.
CACRSGRIEQYF	TGTGCCTGCAGAAGCGGGAGGATCGAGCAGTACTTC	TRBD2	TRBV30	TRBJ2-7	.
CASSLEVGRGRRDTQYF	TGTGCCAGCAGCTTAGAAGTGGGCAGGGGGCGCAGAGATACGCAGTATTTT	TRBD1	TRBV11-2	TRBJ2-3	few
CASSSGLTYEQYF	TGTGCCAGCAGCTCGGGACTTACCTACGAGCAGTACTTC	.	TRBV7-9	TRBJ2-7	many
CASSVSLRSSYNEQFF	TGTGCCAGCAGTGTTTCCCTAAGGAGCTCCTACAATGAGCAGTTCTTC	.	TRBV6-1	TRBJ2-1	.
CASSLTISYGYTF	TGTGCCAGCAGTTTAACCATTAGCTATGGCTACACCTTC	.	TRBV12-3/TRBV12-4	TRBJ1-2	.
CATIPTGTGLLETQYF	TGTGCGACAATCCCGACCGGGACAGGGCTTTTAGAGACCCAGTACTTC	TRBD1	TRBV5-4	TRBJ2-5	.
CASRRTGDSGNTIYF	TGTGCCAGTAGGCGTACAGGGGACTCTGGAAACACCATATATTTT	TRBD1	TRBV19	TRBJ1-3	few
CASSQDLAGGGETQYF	TGCGCCAGCAGCCAAGATCTCGCGGGGGGGGGAGAGACCCAGTACTTC	TRBD2	TRBV4-1	TRBJ2-5	.
CASSHGGETEAFF	TGTGCCAGCAGCCACGGGGGAGAGACTGAAGCTTTCTTT	.	TRBV9	TRBJ1-1	.
CASASPGAAYNEQFF	TGTGCCAGCGCAAGTCCAGGGGCGGCCTACAATGAGCAGTTCTTC	.	TRBV2	TRBJ2-1	few
CATSDVYDRVSGEQFF	TGTGCCACCAGTGACGTATACGACAGGGTAAGTGGTGAGCAGTTCTTC	TRBD1	TRBV24-1	TRBJ2-1	.
CASHAPPWTLDVTDTQYF	TGTGCCAGCCATGCCCCCCCTTGGACTCTGGATGTCACAGATACGCAGTATTTT	.	TRBV5-8	TRBJ2-3	.
CASSFGQTYEQYF	TGTGCCAGCAGCTTTGGTCAGACCTACGAGCAGTACTTC	.	TRBV7-2	TRBJ2-7	.
CASSLGSPSGNTIYF	TGCGCCAGCAGCTTGGGTTCTCCCTCTGGAAACACCATATATTTT	.	TRBV5-1	TRBJ1-3	once
CASSSLAGEIYNEQFF	TGTGCCAGCAGTTCCCTAGCGGGAGAGATATACAATGAGCAGTTCTTC	TRBD2	TRBV6-5	TRBJ2-1	.
CASSARQGGTGELFF	TGTGCCAGCAGCGCCCGACAGGGGGGCACCGGGGAGCTGTTTTTT	TRBD1	TRBV7-9	TRBJ2-2	many
CASSLGSGSDRETQYF	TGCGCCAGCAGCTTGGGTAGCGGGAGCGACCGGGAGACCCAGTACTTC	TRBD2	TRBV5-1	TRBJ2-5	.
CASSFGQGTEAFF	TGCGCCAGCAGTTTCGGACAGGGGACTGAAGCTTTCTTT	TRBD1	TRBV5-1	TRBJ1-1	.
CASSPSEGTGYTF	TGTGCCAGCAGTCCCTCCGAGGGAACCGGCTACACCTTC	.	TRBV6-5	TRBJ1-2	once
CASSVTGYQPQHF	TGTGCCAGCAGTGTGACAGGGTACCAGCCCCAGCATTTT	TRBD1	TRBV2	TRBJ1-5	.
CASRGTGAPNEQFF	TGTGCCAGCAGGGGGACAGGGGCCCCCAATGAGCAGTTCTTC	TRBD1	TRBV11-3	TRBJ2-1	.
CASSLWVAGGRYF	TGTGCCAGCAGTTTATGGGTGGCGGGAGGAAGGTATTTT	TRBD2	TRBV28	TRBJ2-3	.
CASSPGHVDNTEAFF	TGCGCCAGCAGCCCTGGGCACGTAGATAACACTGAAGCTTTCTTT	.	TRBV5-1	TRBJ1-1	.
CASSKSGTSGSVSYEQYF	TGTGCCAGCAGCAAGTCCGGGACTAGCGGGAGTGTTTCCTACGAGCAGTACTTC	.	TRBV21-1	TRBJ2-7	.
CAWTHGSGGELFF	TGTGCCTGGACCCATGGGTCAGGCGGGGAGCTGTTTTTT	.	TRBV30	TRBJ2-2	.
CASSAEGRNTEAFF	TGTGCCAGCAGTGCTGAGGGAAGGAACACTGAAGCTTTCTTT	.	TRBV6-4	TRBJ1-1	.
CASSRGLSGYTF	TGTGCCAGCTCCAGAGGACTGAGTGGCTACACCTTC	.	TRBV2	TRBJ1-2	.
CASSRPSETDETQYF	TGTGCCAGTAGTAGGCCTAGCGAGACAGACGAGACCCAGTACTTC	.	TRBV19	TRBJ2-5	.
CSVPKAGHTEAFF	TGCAGCGTCCCAAAGGCAGGGCACACTGAAGCTTTCTTT	.	TRBV29-1	TRBJ1-1	.
CASSMASGGAVISYNEQFF	TGTGCCAGTAGTATGGCTAGCGGGGGGGCGGTCATTTCCTACAATGAGCAGTTCTTC	TRBD2	TRBV19	TRBJ2-1	.
CASSHGTAYNEQFF	TGCGCCAGCAGCCATGGGACAGCCTACAATGAGCAGTTCTTC	TRBD1	TRBV4-3	TRBJ2-1	.
CASSQRSGQPQHF	TGTGCCAGCAGCCAACGCAGTGGTCAGCCCCAGCATTTT	.	TRBV3-1/TRBV3-2	TRBJ1-5	.
CASSYSRKGAGELFF	TGTGCCAGCAGTTACTCGAGGAAAGGAGCCGGGGAGCTGTTTTTT	.	TRBV6-2/TRBV6-3	TRBJ2-2	.
CASSQGSENTQYF	TGCGCCAGCAGCCAAGGGAGTGAGAATACGCAGTATTTT	.	TRBV4-3	TRBJ2-3	.
CASSSPSRTGVLYEQYF	TGTGCCAGCAGCTCGCCCAGCCGGACAGGGGTTCTATACGAGCAGTACTTC	TRBD1	TRBV11-2	TRBJ2-7	.
CASSLDGVSAEKLFF	TGCGCCAGCAGCTTGGATGGAGTATCGGCTGAAAAACTGTTTTTT	.	TRBV5-1	TRBJ1-4	.
CASSLRKRGQGLIHEQYF	TGTGCCAGCAGCTTAAGGAAGCGGGGCCAGGGATTAATCCACGAGCAGTACTTC	TRBD2	TRBV11-2	TRBJ2-7	once
CSASISGSLNEQFF	TGCAGTGCTAGTATTAGCGGGAGTCTTAATGAGCAGTTCTTC	TRBD2	TRBV20-1	TRBJ2-1	.
CASSLQDSLNSPLHF	TGTGCCAGCAGCCTACAGGATTCCCTTAATTCACCCCTCCACTTT	.	TRBV9	TRBJ1-6	.
CATPTSGDYGEQFF	TGTGCCACCCCGACTAGCGGCGACTATGGTGAGCAGTTCTTC	TRBD2	TRBV7-9	TRBJ2-1	.
CASSLVGGREKLFF	TGTGCCAGCAGCTTGGTGGGAGGGAGAGAAAAACTGTTTTTT	.	TRBV5-5	TRBJ1-4	.
CASSLRDRGVYEQYF	TGTGCCAGCAGTCTCCGGGACAGGGGTGTCTACGAGCAGTACTTC	TRBD1	TRBV27	TRBJ2-7	once
CASSQIRGQFIYGYTF	TGTGCCAGCAGTCAAATACGGGGACAGTTTATCTATGGCTACACCTTC	TRBD1	TRBV27	TRBJ1-2	.